This TCR beta chain was captured by sequencing in a study of blood T cell repertoires in COVID-19. Study-level background: The analysed material was cDNA or gDNA that came from T cells, B-cell-depleted T cells, or PBMCs.

Sequencing was performed with immunoSEQ multiplex PCR; in TCRdb, only in-frame clones are kept and a portion is missing. The table lists tens of thousands of clones, 80% to 90% of them singletons, with 15% to 19% in the top ten. Concerning this clone itself: An end of the junction differs from the germline gene, which may be a read error.

The CDR3 is 15 amino acids. Germline V lookup: CDR1 SSHAT, CDR2 FNYEAQ (reference sequence). Sequencing used peripheral blood. The chain links TRBV7-7 to TRBJ1-4, with TRBD1 matching 8 bases. This receptor was obtained from a man in his 70s with active COVID-19. In DNA form, the CDR3 reads TGTGCTAGCAGCTTGGTACAGGGGGTTCGGGAAAAACTGTTTTTT. This sequence encodes CASSLVQGVREKLFF.